The 26 T cell receptor beta chains presented below share a single source sample, sequenced in a study of metastatic and nonmetastatic thyroid tumors. Each patient came to thyroid surgery without any prior treatment (of any kind). With MiXCR, TCRdb reprocessed the PCR reads. The data contain approximately 31,000 clones, roughly 30% of them seen just once; the ten biggest clones take up about 30%. The sequenced material came from blood. The receptor set was obtained from a female donor with papillary thyroid cancer or a benign thyroid nodule (not recorded which). Some clones in this sample may be carry-over from other donors' samples.

The sample holds many counts of this clone. This chain joins TRBV12-3 or TRBV12-4 and TRBJ2-2; possible D gene TRBD2, 5 bases. The length of the CDR3 is 20 residues. V lost 2 bases and J lost 2, with 24 bases in between. The CDR3 loop reads CASSLIWTLAPRTNTGELFF. CDR3 sequence (DNA): TGTGCCAGCAGTTTAATCTGGACTCTCGCACCCCGAACAAACACCGGGGAGCTGTTTTTT.

DNA of the CDR3: TGTGCCAGTACCCGCAGGGATGGGGGTAGGACCGGGGAGCTGTTTTTT. It translates to CASTRRDGGRTGELFF. The V call is TRBV19, the J call TRBJ2-2; D could derive from TRBD1 or TRBD2 (5 bases each). CDR1 and CDR2 (germline): LNHDA, SQIVND (reference sequence). The germline V and J ends were trimmed by 7 bases and 5 bases, with 20 bases remaining between them. This CDR3 comprises 16 residues.

This clone was observed many times. The chain links TRBV5-4 to TRBJ1-1; D is unclear. This CDR3 is built from 12 residues. The V and J ends lost 4 bases and 8 bases respectively, with 12 bases between them. CDR1 is SGHNT, CDR2 YYREEE, per germline (reference sequence). CDR3 nucleotides: TGTGCCAGCAGCGTGAACAGTGCCGAAGCTTTCTTT. It specifies CASSVNSAEAFF.

The V call is TRBV9, the J call TRBJ2-7; D is unclear. From germline, CDR1 is SGDLS and CDR2 YYNGEE. The CDR3 sequence is 13 residues long. The V end was cut by 2 bases, the J end by 3 bases, with 9 bases between. CDR3 sequence reads: CASSVQHGYEQYF. CDR3 DNA: TGTGCCAGCAGCGTCCAACATGGCTACGAGCAGTACTTC.

There are a few counts of this clone. The chain recombines TRBV27 with TRBJ1-1; D is ambiguous. CDR3 length equals 13 residues. V was trimmed by 4 bases and J by 6 bases, leaving 12 bases between them. Germline loops: CDR1 MNHEY, CDR2 SMNVEV (reference sequence). The CDR3: CASSSMPGAEAFF. The CDR3 DNA sequence: TGTGCCAGCAGTTCAATGCCGGGCGCTGAAGCTTTCTTT.

This clone qualifies as medium-sized (0.01 to 0.1%). The chain links TRBV6-6 to TRBJ1-1, with TRBD1 matching over 9 bases. The junction had 10 bases not matched to a gene; V was cut back by 0 bases and J by 11 bases. Germline assignment: CDR1 MNHNY and CDR2 SVGAGI (reference sequence). The CDR3 loop spans 15 amino acids. In DNA form, the CDR3 reads TGTGCCAGCAGTTACTCGCAACAGGGGGCTAAGGCGGCTTTCTTT. Translating gives CASSYSQQGAKAAFF.

A few counts support this clone. The chain has TRBV3-1 and TRBJ2-4; D is perhaps TRBD2 (6 bases). CDR3 length: 17 residues. Trimming cost V 2 bases and J 1 base, with 15 bases left between them. Looked up from germline, CDR1 is LGHDT and CDR2 is YNNKEL (reference sequence). The CDR3 nucleotides read TGTGCCAGCAGCCAAACACCATCGGGGAGGGCCAAAAACATTCAGTACTTC. It specifies CASSQTPSGRAKNIQYF.

This clone was detected ten times or more. The chain carries TRBV2 and TRBJ1-2, with D hard to call. Germline values: CDR1 SNHLY, CDR2 FYNNEI. The germline V and J ends were trimmed by 1 base and 8 bases, with 14 bases remaining between them. This CDR3 has 14 amino acids. The CDR3 reads CASSEDYTSSGYTF. CDR3 DNA: TGTGCCAGCAGTGAAGATTACACCTCTAGCGGCTACACCTTC.

This clone was counted at least ten times. The V gene is TRBV4-1, the J gene TRBJ2-1; the D is unclear. The CDR3 is 15 residues long. The V gene's germline CDR1 is MGHRA and CDR2 YSYEKL. V was clipped by 0 bases and J by 6 bases, with 12 bases between them. For the CDR3, the DNA is TGCGCCAGCAGCCAAGAGGCCCGCCCGGTCAATGAGCAGTTCTTC. Encoded protein: CASSQEARPVNEQFF.

The sample holds one count of this clone. Additional DNA sequences in this sample encode the identical CDR3. The V call is TRBV11-2, the J call TRBJ1-1, with 7 bases matching TRBD1. V was pared by 3 bases and J by 1 base, with 8 bases of the junction left unmatched. Germline CDR1 is SGHAT and CDR2 is FQNNGV. This CDR3 region has 16 residues. In DNA form, the CDR3 reads TGTGCCAGCAGCTTGGAGCCAGGGGGGTGGAACACTGAAGCTTTCTTT. The encoded protein is CASSLEPGGWNTEAFF.

V and J are TRBV11-2 and TRBJ1-4; no clear D. The ends were cut back, 7 bases at V and 8 bases at J, with 20 bases in the middle. This CDR3 contains 15 residues. The germline gives CDR1 SGHAT, CDR2 FQNNGV. The CDR3 coding sequence is TGTGCCAGCAAAATAGGACCCGCTAGTGGAGAAAAACTGTTTTTT. This codes for CASKIGPASGEKLFF.

At least ten counts were recorded for this clone. The V call is TRBV9, the J call TRBJ2-2, with 10 bases aligning to TRBD2. J gave up 4 bases and V 4 bases, and 4 bases lay outside the gene matches. The germline V gene has CDR1 SGDLS and CDR2 YYNGEE. The CDR3 loop spans 15 amino acids. CDR3 sequence reads: CASSTRTSGTGELFF. The CDR3 coding sequence is TGTGCCAGCAGCACCCGGACTAGCGGCACCGGGGAGCTGTTTTTT. Together with reference TRBV9 and TRBJ2-2, the CDR3 gives the full variable domain: DSGVTQTPKHLITATGQRVTLRCSPRSGDLSVYWYQQSLDQGLQFLIQYYNGEERAKGNILERFSAQQFPDLHSELNLSSLELGDSALYFCASSTRTSGTGELFFGEGSRLTVL.

In its sample, this clone was seen once. The rearrangement joins TRBV5-1 to TRBJ2-4, with D uncertain. The germline CDR1 and CDR2 sequences are SGHRS and YFSETQ. Trimming removed 0 bases at V and 4 bases at J, with 11 bases between. The CDR3 length is 15 residues. The CDR3 coding sequence is TGCGCCAGCAGCTTGGGCCACACCCAAAAAAACATTCAGTACTTC. Its protein is CASSLGHTQKNIQYF.

This clone turned up a few times. This chain links TRBV3-2 with TRBJ2-3; TRBD2 is taken as the D call from the table, unchecked against the DNA. TRBV3-2 is an annotated pseudogene. This CDR3 is built from 21 residues. DNA for the CDR3: TGTGCCAGCAGCCAAGATCTGGGGATAGCGGGACCTAAAGCTAGCACAGATACGCAGTATTTT. Encoded protein: CASSQDLGIAGPKASTDTQYF.

This clone was seen more than once but under ten times. One end of the junction varies from germline; a read error may be responsible. The chain couples TRBV5-4 to TRBJ1-2; 7 positions agree with TRBD1. CDR1 SGHNT and CDR2 YYREEE come from the germline V gene (reference sequence). The CDR3 runs 16 residues. CDR3 loop: CASNLAHQGGNYGYTF. The CDR3 DNA reads as TGTGCCAGCAACTTGGCCCACCAGGGGGGTAACTATGGCTACACCTTC. The entire variable domain, with the rest obtained from reference TRBV5-4 and TRBJ1-2, is as follows: ETGVTQSPTHLIKTRGQQVTLRCSSQSGHNTVSWYQQALGQGPQFIFQYYREEENGRGNFPPRFSGLQFPNYSSELNVNALELDDSALYLCASNLAHQGGNYGYTFGSGTRLTVV.

The chain links TRBV9 to TRBJ2-3; the D gene is possibly TRBD2 (6 bases). The germline V gene encodes CDR1 SGDLS and CDR2 YYNGEE. Trimming removed 4 bases at V and 1 base at J, with 13 bases between. This CDR3 has 15 residues. CDR3 in amino acids: CASSLFGGGTDTQYF. CDR3 in DNA: TGTGCCAGCAGCCTTTTCGGGGGAGGCACAGATACGCAGTATTTT. Complete variable domain (other parts from reference TRBV9 and TRBJ2-3): DSGVTQTPKHLITATGQRVTLRCSPRSGDLSVYWYQQSLDQGLQFLIQYYNGEERAKGNILERFSAQQFPDLHSELNLSSLELGDSALYFCASSLFGGGTDTQYFGPGTRLTVL.

By share of the sample, this clone is medium-sized (0.01 to 0.1%). This chain uses TRBV11-3 with TRBJ2-1, with TRBD2 matching over 7 bases. V dropped 1 base and J dropped 0; count of bases not matched to a gene: 0. CDR1 and CDR2 (germline): SGHNT, YENEEA. The CDR3 spans 15 residues. This CDR3 is CASSLGGSSYNEQFF. In nucleotides, the CDR3 is TGTGCCAGCAGCTTAGGCGGGAGCTCCTACAATGAGCAGTTCTTC.

The table lists this clone with a few counts. The chain has TRBV2 and TRBJ2-5; 10 bases agree with TRBD1. CDR1 is SNHLY and CDR2 is FYNNEI in the germline V gene. This CDR3 spans 14 amino acids. V shed 6 bases and J 5 bases; nucleotides not matched to a gene: 6. Written as DNA, the CDR3 is TGTGCCAGCAGAGCGCGGACAGGGGGGGAGACCCAGTACTTC. Protein: CASRARTGGETQYF.

This clone is judged medium-sized (0.01 to 0.1%). The rearrangement links TRBV10-3 to TRBJ1-2, with 7 bases identical to TRBD1. Per the germline V gene, CDR1 is ENHRY and CDR2 is SYGVKD. The CDR3 contains 14 residues. V lost 2 bases, J lost 8 bases, and 8 bases stayed unmatched. The CDR3 nucleotides are TGTGCCATCAGTGAGAAAGGCAGGGGGGACGGCTACACCTTC. Translated, it gives CAISEKGRGDGYTF.

This clone was seen many times. This chain links TRBV19 with TRBJ2-6, with D tentatively TRBD1 or TRBD2 (5 bases each). The V and J ends lost 3 bases and 0 bases respectively, with 9 bases between them. Per germline, CDR1 LNHDA and CDR2 SQIVND (reference sequence). The CDR3 has 16 residues. CDR3 amino acids: CASSIGANSGANVLTF. In nucleotides, the CDR3 is TGTGCCAGTAGTATCGGGGCCAACTCTGGGGCCAACGTCCTGACTTTC.

The J gene is TRBJ2-3, the V gene TRBV5-6; 9 nucleotides line up with TRBD1. The CDR3 totals 14 residues. CDR1 is SGHDT, CDR2 YYEEEE, per germline. The J segment lost 8 bases and the V segment lost 2 bases, leaving 6 bases of the junction unmatched. Written as DNA, the CDR3 is TGTGCCAGCAGCTTAGGGACAGGGAAAGGTACGCAGTATTTT. It codes for CASSLGTGKGTQYF.

The chain employs TRBV30 and TRBJ1-1; D is perhaps TRBD1 (6 bases). CDR3 length equals 13 residues. Germline CDR1 GTSNPN, CDR2 SVGIG (reference sequence). V was cut by 2 bases and J by 8 bases, with 15 bases left in between. CDR3 residues: CAWSLEGGAEAFF. The CDR3 region has the DNA TGTGCCTGGAGTCTAGAGGGGGGCGCCGAAGCTTTCTTT.

This chain joins TRBV4-2 and TRBJ2-7; perhaps D is TRBD1 or TRBD2 (5 bases each). The V and J ends lost 4 bases and 0 bases respectively, with 16 bases between them. The CDR3 covers 16 residues. Germline V gives CDR1 LGHNA, CDR2 YNFKEQ. The CDR3 sequence: CASSPRVGGISYEQYF. In nucleotides, the CDR3 is TGTGCCAGCAGCCCAAGAGTTGGGGGAATCTCCTACGAGCAGTACTTC.

The table lists this clone with a few counts. The chain couples TRBV11-2 to TRBJ1-1; TRBD1 agrees at 7 bases. The ends lost 5 bases at V and 4 bases at J; junction bases unmatched: 4. Germline CDR1 SGHAT, CDR2 FQNNGV. CDR3 size: 13 residues. The CDR3 nucleotides read TGTGCCAGCAGCGACCGGACAGGCACTGAAGCTTTCTTT. Its protein product is CASSDRTGTEAFF.

V usage is TRBV12-3 or TRBV12-4 and J usage is TRBJ2-1; D is uncertain. Between the trimmed V and J ends, which lost 4 bases and 5 bases, there was a span of 6 bases. This CDR3 is 12 amino acids long. The CDR3 DNA follows: TGTGCCAGCAGTTCTAAGCACAATGAGCAGTTCTTC. This codes for CASSSKHNEQFF.

The chain joins TRBV28 to TRBJ2-1; TRBD1 or TRBD2 may be the D gene (6 bases each). Germline CDR1 MDHEN, CDR2 SYDVKM. The CDR3 loop spans 17 amino acids. The V and J ends lost 6 bases and 9 bases respectively, with 27 bases between them. The CDR3 nucleotides are TGTGCCAGCAGACTACAGGGTGATGAGACTTCAGCGGGTGAGCAGTTCTTC. Translated: CASRLQGDETSAGEQFF.